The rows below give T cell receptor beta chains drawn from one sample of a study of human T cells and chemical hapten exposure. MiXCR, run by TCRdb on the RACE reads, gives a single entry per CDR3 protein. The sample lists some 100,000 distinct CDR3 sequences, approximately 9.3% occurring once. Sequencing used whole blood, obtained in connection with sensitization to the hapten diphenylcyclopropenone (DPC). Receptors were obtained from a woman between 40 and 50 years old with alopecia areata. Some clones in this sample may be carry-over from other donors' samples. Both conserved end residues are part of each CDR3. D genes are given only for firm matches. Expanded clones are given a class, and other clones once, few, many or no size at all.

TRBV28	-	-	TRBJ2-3	CASGPGGQDTQYF	TGTGCCAGCGGACCCGGGGGTCAAGATACGCAGTATTTT
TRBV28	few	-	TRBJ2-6	CATAVANVLTF	TGTGCCACGGCCGTGGCCAACGTCCTGACTTTC
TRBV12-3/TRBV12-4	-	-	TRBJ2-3	CASSLSRDTDTQYF	TGTGCCAGCAGTTTAAGCAGGGACACAGATACGCAGTATTTT
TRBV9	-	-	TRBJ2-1	CASSAPAGNEQFF	TGTGCCAGCAGCGCACCAGCGGGCAATGAGCAGTTCTTC
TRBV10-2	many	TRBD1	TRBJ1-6	CASRGTDNSPLHF	TGCGCCAGCAGGGGGACAGATAATTCACCCCTCCACTTT
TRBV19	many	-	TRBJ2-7	CASSMVSASSYEQYF	TGTGCCAGTAGTATGGTTAGCGCCAGCTCCTACGAGCAGTACTTC
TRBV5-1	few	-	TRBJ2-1	CASRKGLSSYNEQFF	TGCGCCAGCAGGAAGGGGTTGAGCTCCTACAATGAGCAGTTCTTC
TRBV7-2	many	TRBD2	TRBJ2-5	CASSLALLAGGETQYF	TGTGCCAGCAGCTTAGCGCTCCTAGCGGGAGGAGAGACCCAGTACTTC
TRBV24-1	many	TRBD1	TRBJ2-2	CATSDLRDSITGELFF	TGTGCCACCAGTGACCTAAGGGACAGTATAACCGGGGAGCTGTTTTTT
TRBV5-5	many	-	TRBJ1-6	CASSLVLGPSAPLHF	TGTGCCAGCAGCTTGGTTTTAGGGCCTTCGGCACCCCTCCACTTT
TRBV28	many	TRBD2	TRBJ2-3	CASLQSGNPDTQYF	TGTGCCTCCCTACAGAGCGGGAATCCAGATACGCAGTATTTT
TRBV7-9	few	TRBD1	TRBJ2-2	CASSLDGQGIRTGELFF	TGTGCCAGCAGCTTAGACGGACAGGGAATAAGGACCGGGGAGCTGTTTTTT
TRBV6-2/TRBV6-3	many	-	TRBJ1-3	CASTTNRRNTIYF	TGTGCCAGCACAACCAACCGGAGAAACACCATATATTTT
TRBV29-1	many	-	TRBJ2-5	CSQSSGQETQYF	TGCAGCCAAAGTTCGGGTCAAGAGACCCAGTACTTC
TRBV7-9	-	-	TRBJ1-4	CASSSVGASTNEKLFF	TGTGCCAGCAGCTCCGTGGGGGCCTCAACTAATGAAAAACTGTTTTTT
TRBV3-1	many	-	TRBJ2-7	CASSQGRGTLYEQYF	TGTGCCAGCAGCCAAGGACGAGGCACCCTCTACGAGCAGTACTTC
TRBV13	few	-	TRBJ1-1	CASSLGGPNTEAFF	TGTGCCAGCAGCTTAGGGGGTCCCAACACTGAAGCTTTCTTT
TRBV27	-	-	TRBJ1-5	CASSLGLDSPQHF	TGTGCCAGCAGTTTAGGGCTGGACAGCCCCCAGCATTTT
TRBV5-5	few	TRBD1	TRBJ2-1	CASSLAPRTGTNEQFF	TGTGCCAGCAGCTTGGCCCCCAGGACAGGAACCAATGAGCAGTTCTTC
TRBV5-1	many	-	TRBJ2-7	CASSLGDYEQYF	TGCGCCAGCAGCTTAGGTGACTACGAGCAGTACTTC
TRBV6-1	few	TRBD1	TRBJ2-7	CASKSPGQGAHEQYF	TGTGCCAGCAAAAGTCCGGGACAGGGGGCTCACGAGCAGTACTTC
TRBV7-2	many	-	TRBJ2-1	CASSLDSGVRSNEQFF	TGTGCCAGCAGCTTAGATTCAGGGGTAAGATCCAATGAGCAGTTCTTC
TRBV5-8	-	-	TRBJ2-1	CASTRPGAPHNEQFF	TGTGCCAGCACCCGCCCCGGGGCCCCGCACAATGAGCAGTTCTTC
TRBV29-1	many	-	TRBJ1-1	CSVLTGRGTEAFF	TGCAGCGTGCTAACAGGGAGGGGCACTGAAGCTTTCTTT